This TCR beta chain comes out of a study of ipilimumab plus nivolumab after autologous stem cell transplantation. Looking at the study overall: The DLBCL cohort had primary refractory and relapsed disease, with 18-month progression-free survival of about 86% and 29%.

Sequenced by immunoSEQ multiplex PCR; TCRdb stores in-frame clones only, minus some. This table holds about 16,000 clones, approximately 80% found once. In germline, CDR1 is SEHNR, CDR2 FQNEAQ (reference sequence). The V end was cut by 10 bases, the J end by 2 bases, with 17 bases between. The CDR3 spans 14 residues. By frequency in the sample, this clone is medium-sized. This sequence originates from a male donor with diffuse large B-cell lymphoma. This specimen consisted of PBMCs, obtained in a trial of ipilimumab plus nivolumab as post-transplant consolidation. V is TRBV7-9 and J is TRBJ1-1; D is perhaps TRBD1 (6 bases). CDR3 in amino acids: CATNRGRINTEAFF. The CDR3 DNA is TGTGCCACCAACCGGGGGCGGATTAACACTGAAGCTTTCTTT. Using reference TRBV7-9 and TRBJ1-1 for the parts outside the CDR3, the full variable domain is DTGVSQNPRHKITKRGQNVTFRCDPISEHNRLYWYRQTLGQGPEFLTYFQNEAQLEKSRLLSDRFSAERPKGSFSTLEIQRTEQGDSAMYLCATNRGRINTEAFFGQGTRLTVV.